The source of this TCR beta chain is a study of blood T cell repertoires in COVID-19. Data came from immunoSEQ multiplex PCR; TCRdb stores just in-frame clones and leaves some out. Of about 88,000 clones in the sample, 88% were seen once. A single count supports this clone. The CDR3 is made up of 15 amino acids. The V and J ends lost 5 bases and 5 bases, in that order; junction bases with no gene match: 8. Germline V gives CDR1 SGHRS, CDR2 YFSETQ. This TCR came from a woman aged 80 or over with acute or convalescent COVID-19. The specimen was peripheral blood. The gene calls are TRBV5-1 and TRBJ2-7; 12 bases map to TRBD1. CDR3 DNA: TGCGCCAGCAGACGAACCGGGACAGGGGGCGACGAGCAGTACTTC. Encoded protein: CASRRTGTGGDEQYF.